What follows are 30 T cell receptor beta chains derived from one specimen sequenced in a study of beta chain features in type 1 diabetes. The study reverse transcribed the entire isolated RNA, so it sequenced expressed TCRB transcripts. The assay was immunoSEQ multiplex PCR, and TCRdb's table has in-frame clones only and misses some. The sample comprises 630,000 or so clones, about an eighth of which are singletons, and 0.035% to 0.045% rests with the top ten. Findings of the study overall: Across all four CD4+ subsets, people with type 1 diabetes showed modestly shorter TCRB CDR3s.

No cognate antigen is known for these TCRs. The sequencing sample was made of naive CD4+ T cells from blood. The receptors stem from a man aged 18-30 years with type 1 diabetes.

The chain combines TRBV4-2 with TRBJ2-7, with D uncertain. The CDR3 length is 14 residues. V shed 0 bases and J shed 1 base, with 7 bases lying between them. The germline gives CDR1 LGHNA, CDR2 YNFKEQ. The CDR3 loop is CASSQDLVSYEQYF. The CDR3 region has the DNA TGTGCCAGCAGCCAAGATCTGGTATCCTACGAGCAGTACTTC.

There are many counts of this clone. The chain has TRBV28 and TRBJ2-1, with 9 bases aligning to TRBD1. V lost 4 bases, J lost 0 bases, and 4 bases stayed unmatched. The germline V gene has CDR1 MDHEN and CDR2 SYDVKM. The CDR3 loop spans 16 amino acids. This chain's CDR3 is CASSSTGGSSYNEQFF. CDR3 DNA: TGTGCCAGCAGTTCCACAGGGGGCAGCTCCTACAATGAGCAGTTCTTC.

The sample holds a few counts of this clone. The chain is built from TRBV28 and TRBJ1-5; D is ambiguous. The germline CDR1 and CDR2 sequences are MDHEN and SYDVKM. The CDR3 has 15 amino acids. Trimming took off 2 bases at V and 2 bases at J, with 10 bases between the two ends. CDR3 in amino acids: CASSLPQAGNQPQHF. For the CDR3, the DNA is TGTGCCAGCAGTTTACCCCAAGCTGGCAATCAGCCCCAGCATTTT. Complete variable domain (other parts from reference TRBV28 and TRBJ1-5): DVKVTQSSRYLVKRTGEKVFLECVQDMDHENMFWYRQDPGLGLRLIYFSYDVKMKEKGDIPEGYSVSREKKERFSLILESASTNQTSMYLCASSLPQAGNQPQHFGDGTRLSIL.

The chain is built from TRBV29-1 and TRBJ1-1, with D unresolved. Trimming removed 2 bases at V and 1 base at J, with 8 bases between. Germline CDR1 SQVTM, CDR2 ANQGSEA. The CDR3 is 13 amino acids. The CDR3 DNA reads as TGCAGCGTTGAACGCAACAAGAACACTGAAGCTTTCTTT. It translates to CSVERNKNTEAFF. The full variable domain, with the rest looked up from reference TRBV29-1 and TRBJ1-1, is SAVISQKPSRDICQRGTSLTIQCQVDSQVTMMFWYRQQPGQSLTLIATANQGSEATYESGFVIDKFPISRPNLTFSTLTVSNMSPEDSSIYLCSVERNKNTEAFFGQGTRLTVV.

V usage is TRBV15 and J usage is TRBJ1-5; 8 nucleotides agree with TRBD1. Germline assignment: CDR1 LNHNV and CDR2 YYDKDF (reference sequence). V lost 1 base, J lost 0 bases, and 14 bases stayed unmatched. The CDR3 totals 20 residues. CDR3 protein: CATSRVRPGQGKYSNQPQHF. CDR3 sequence (DNA): TGTGCCACCAGCAGAGTTCGACCAGGACAGGGAAAATATAGCAATCAGCCCCAGCATTTT.

This clone was recorded a few times. The chain employs TRBV4-3 and TRBJ2-6; no clear D gene. V lost 1 base and J lost 0, with 4 bases in between. Germline V gives CDR1 LGHNA, CDR2 YSLEER. The CDR3 contains 15 residues. CDR3 sequence reads: CASSQVSSGANVLTF. CDR3 in DNA: TGCGCCAGCAGCCAAGTTAGCTCTGGGGCCAACGTCCTGACTTTC.

This clone showed up many times. V is TRBV13 and J is TRBJ1-3; D is unresolved. This CDR3 is 13 amino acids long. Trimming pared 3 bases from V and 2 bases from J, leaving 5 bases between. Germline V gene data show CDR1 as PRHDT and CDR2 as FYEKMQ (reference sequence). The CDR3, as DNA: TGTGCCAGCAGCTTTGGCCCTGGAAACACCATATATTTT. This encodes CASSFGPGNTIYF.

This chain uses TRBV30 with TRBJ2-7; the match to TRBD2 covers 7 bases. Unmatched junction bases numbered 4, after V lost 0 bases and J lost 5 bases. CDR3 length equals 13 residues. Looked up from germline, CDR1 is GTSNPN and CDR2 is SVGIG (reference sequence). CDR3 sequence (DNA): TGTGCCTGGAGTGTCCGGACTAGTCACGAGCAGTACTTC. As protein: CAWSVRTSHEQYF. Based on the CDR3 plus reference TRBV30 and TRBJ2-7, the full variable domain is SQTIHQWPATLVQPVGSPLSLECTVEGTSNPNLYWYRQAAGRGLQLLFYSVGIGQISSEVPQNLSASRPQDRQFILSSKKLLLSDSGFYLCAWSVRTSHEQYFGPGTRLTVT.

This clone has just a few counts. The V and J genes are TRBV4-3 and TRBJ2-7; D is unclear. The CDR3 contains 14 residues. V lost 0 bases and J 3 bases, leaving 9 bases between the germline ends. From germline, CDR1 is LGHNA and CDR2 YSLEER. CDR3 DNA sequence: TGCGCCAGCAGCCAAGAAGCTGGCAGCTACGAGCAGTACTTC. Encoded protein: CASSQEAGSYEQYF.

The chain joins TRBV30 to TRBJ1-4; D is undetermined. The ends were cut back, 0 bases at V and 5 bases at J, with 7 bases in the middle. Germline V gives CDR1 GTSNPN, CDR2 SVGIG (reference sequence). The CDR3 is made up of 13 amino acids. The CDR3, as DNA: TGTGCCTGGAGTGTAGATGGCAATGAAAAACTGTTTTTT. The encoded protein is CAWSVDGNEKLFF.

The chain has TRBV7-9 and TRBJ1-6; TRBD1 is a possible D gene (5 bases). Trimming took 2 bases from V and 9 from J, leaving 14 bases between them. The CDR3 loop spans 15 amino acids. CDR1 is SEHNR, CDR2 FQNEAQ, per germline (reference sequence). The CDR3 nucleotides read TGTGCCAGCAGCTTACAGGGTATTGGGAGTTCACCCCTCCACTTT. It is translated as CASSLQGIGSSPLHF.

A few counts support this clone. The genes are TRBV7-8 and TRBJ1-3; weak D call: TRBD1 (6 bases). The CDR3 spans 15 residues. Looked up from germline, CDR1 is SGHVS and CDR2 is FQNEAQ. The germline V and J ends were trimmed by 2 bases and 4 bases, with 12 bases remaining between them. The CDR3, as DNA: TGTGCCAGCAGCTTAATTCAGGGGACGGGAAACACCATATATTTT. Translated, it gives CASSLIQGTGNTIYF.

The rearrangement uses TRBV10-3 and TRBJ1-2; TRBD1 matches 7 bases. CDR3 length equals 14 residues. Germline assignment: CDR1 ENHRY and CDR2 SYGVKD. V was pared by 1 base and J by 6 bases, with 5 bases of the junction left unmatched. The CDR3 region is CAISEWEGANGYTF. The CDR3 DNA reads TGTGCCATCAGTGAGTGGGAGGGGGCGAATGGCTACACCTTC.

The table lists this clone with a few counts. V usage is TRBV7-9 and J usage is TRBJ2-2; D is ambiguous. This CDR3 is built from 12 residues. Trimming stripped 5 bases from V and 4 bases from J, with 5 bases between. From germline, CDR1 is SEHNR and CDR2 FQNEAQ (reference sequence). CDR3 in DNA: TGTGCCAGCAGCGGCGGCACCGGGGAGCTGTTTTTT. Protein sequence: CASSGGTGELFF.

This clone was seen a handful of times. This CDR3 is CASSLGTSAQETQYF. The CDR3 DNA reads TGTGCCAGCAGCCTAGGGACTAGCGCCCAAGAGACCCAGTACTTC. This chain joins TRBV7-3 and TRBJ2-5, with 10 bases lining up with TRBD2. CDR1 is SGHTA, CDR2 FQGTGA, per germline. This CDR3 has 15 amino acids. V was pared by 5 bases and J by 1 base, with 4 bases of the junction left unmatched.

The chain is built from TRBV21-1 and TRBJ2-3; TRBD1, the D gene given by the table, was not confirmed from the DNA. TRBV21-1 is given as a pseudogene. This CDR3 has 20 residues. The CDR3 coding sequence is TGTGCCAGCAGCACTCACCATCGACAGGGGGCTCTACCCGACACAGATACGCAGTATTTT. This encodes CASSTHHRQGALPDTDTQYF.

This clone was detected only a few times. The chain joins TRBV7-2 to TRBJ2-7; TRBD2 might be the D (5 bases). The germline gives CDR1 SGHTA, CDR2 FQGNSA. This CDR3 is 13 amino acids long. V was pared by 5 bases and J by 1 base, with 9 bases between. The CDR3 region has the DNA TGTGCCAGCAGCCCCCGGGGATCCTACGAGCAGTACTTC. It specifies CASSPRGSYEQYF.

This clone appeared a few times. The chain combines TRBV29-1 with TRBJ2-5, with 8 bases matching TRBD1. The V and J ends lost 3 bases and 6 bases, in that order; junction bases with no gene match: 6. Germline-derived CDR1 and CDR2 are SQVTM and ANQGSEA. This CDR3 contains 13 residues. The chain's CDR3 is CSVDRQGRKTQYF. As DNA, the CDR3 is TGCAGCGTTGATAGACAGGGGAGGAAGACCCAGTACTTC.

The chain joins TRBV9 to TRBJ2-5; 12 bases agree with TRBD1. After removal of 2 bases from V and 5 bases from J, the junction contained 4 bases not matched to a gene. Per germline, CDR1 SGDLS and CDR2 YYNGEE. The CDR3 has 15 amino acids. The CDR3 nucleotides read TGTGCCAGCAGCGTCGGGACAGGGGGCATCGAGACCCAGTACTTC. This sequence encodes CASSVGTGGIETQYF. The variable domain in full, completed from reference TRBV9 and TRBJ2-5, reads DSGVTQTPKHLITATGQRVTLRCSPRSGDLSVYWYQQSLDQGLQFLIQYYNGEERAKGNILERFSAQQFPDLHSELNLSSLELGDSALYFCASSVGTGGIETQYFGPGTRLLVL.

The chain carries TRBV9 and TRBJ2-3, with TRBD2 matching over 14 bases. After removal of 2 bases from V and 6 bases from J, the junction contained 5 bases not matched to a gene. This CDR3 comprises 16 residues. From germline, CDR1 is SGDLS and CDR2 YYNGEE. The CDR3 nucleotides read TGTGCCAGCAGCGTGACTAGCGGGAGGGCCCGCGATACGCAGTATTTT. Protein sequence: CASSVTSGRARDTQYF.

This clone showed up just a few times. V usage is TRBV7-9 and J usage is TRBJ1-1; no clear D gene. This CDR3 contains 13 residues. V lost 3 bases and J lost 8, with 13 bases in between. CDR1 is SEHNR, CDR2 FQNEAQ, per germline (reference sequence). The CDR3 nucleotides are TGTGCCAGCAGCTTGAGCACCAGCCGGGAAGCTTTCTTT. Its protein is CASSLSTSREAFF.

In this sample, this clone turned up a few times. The V gene is TRBV9, the J gene TRBJ2-2; D is uncertain. Trimming removed 2 bases at V and 7 bases at J, with 12 bases between. Germline lookup yields CDR1 SGDLS and CDR2 YYNGEE. This CDR3 comprises 14 residues. Written as DNA, the CDR3 is TGTGCCAGCAGCGTCTTCGATCCTGGCGGGGAGCTGTTTTTT. It encodes CASSVFDPGGELFF.

This clone was observed a few times. The chain recombines TRBV15 with TRBJ2-1; 7 bases align to TRBD2. Trimming at V came to 5 bases and at J to 0 bases, leaving 13 bases not matched to a gene. The CDR3 extends over 18 amino acids. Germline lookup yields CDR1 LNHNV and CDR2 YYDKDF (reference sequence). The CDR3, as DNA: TGTGCCACCAGCGGGAGGGCCATGAGCGGGACCTCCTACAATGAGCAGTTCTTC. Residues: CATSGRAMSGTSYNEQFF.

The chain's CDR3 is CASSLSLTEETQYF. DNA of the CDR3: TGCGCCAGCAGCTTAAGTTTGACAGAAGAGACCCAGTACTTC. The chain employs TRBV5-1 and TRBJ2-5; TRBD1 is a possible D gene (5 bases). Deletions cut 2 bases from V and 3 bases from J, with 11 bases between. The V gene's germline CDR1 is SGHRS and CDR2 YFSETQ. The CDR3 is 14 amino acids.

This clone was seen a few times. The chain couples TRBV7-9 to TRBJ2-4; tentatively, D is TRBD2 (6 bases). Trimming left V 1 base short and J 8 bases short, with 18 bases between. CDR1 SEHNR and CDR2 FQNEAQ come from the germline V gene (reference sequence). CDR3 length equals 16 residues. The DNA for the CDR3 is TGTGCCAGCAGCTTAGGCGGGGCGCCTCCCTGGGACATTCAGTACTTC. Translation gives CASSLGGAPPWDIQYF. The complete variable domain, with remaining parts taken from reference TRBV7-9 and TRBJ2-4, reads DTGVSQNPRHKITKRGQNVTFRCDPISEHNRLYWYRQTLGQGPEFLTYFQNEAQLEKSRLLSDRFSAERPKGSFSTLEIQRTEQGDSAMYLCASSLGGAPPWDIQYFGAGTRLSVL.

This sequence joins TRBV29-1 and TRBJ2-7; D is tentatively TRBD1 or TRBD2 (5 bases each). CDR1 SQVTM and CDR2 ANQGSEA come from the germline V gene. The CDR3 sequence is 14 residues long. The ends were cut back, 7 bases at V and 0 bases at J, with 16 bases in the middle. The CDR3 DNA reads TGCAGCGCCCAAGGGACCTTGAGCTCCTACGAGCAGTACTTC. Protein product: CSAQGTLSSYEQYF.

In its sample, this clone was seen a few times. The chain carries TRBV2 and TRBJ2-7; 9 positions match TRBD2. V shed 8 bases and J 0 bases; nucleotides not matched to a gene: 2. CDR1 and CDR2 from the germline V gene are SNHLY and FYNNEI. This CDR3 region has 13 residues. Here the CDR3 reads CASASGTSYEQYF. CDR3 DNA: TGTGCCAGCGCTAGCGGGACCTCCTACGAGCAGTACTTC.

This clone was seen a handful of times. The rearrangement links TRBV15 to TRBJ1-1; D possibly corresponds to TRBD1 (5 bases). CDR3 size: 13 residues. Germline V lookup: CDR1 LNHNV, CDR2 YYDKDF (reference sequence). V was pared by 0 bases and J by 7 bases, with 9 bases between. CDR3 in amino acids: CATSRDKGDEAFF. The CDR3 coding sequence is TGTGCCACCAGCAGAGATAAAGGGGATGAAGCTTTCTTT.

V and J are TRBV7-2 and TRBJ2-3; no reliable D call. Germline V gene lookup returns CDR1 SGHTA and CDR2 FQGNSA. The CDR3 is 12 residues long. V was pared by 3 bases and J by 9 bases, with 10 bases between. The CDR3 reads CASSFMPPTQYF. The CDR3 coding sequence is TGTGCCAGCAGCTTCATGCCTCCCACGCAGTATTTT.

The chain uses TRBV30 and TRBJ2-3; D unresolved. The V end lost 4 bases, the J end lost 2 bases, and 13 bases lay between the germline ends. This CDR3 contains 14 residues. The V gene's germline CDR1 is GTSNPN and CDR2 SVGIG (reference sequence). This CDR3 is CAWTIQQITDTQYF. CDR3 bases: TGTGCCTGGACCATACAGCAGATCACAGATACGCAGTATTTT. The full variable domain, completed using reference TRBV30 and TRBJ2-3, is SQTIHQWPATLVQPVGSPLSLECTVEGTSNPNLYWYRQAAGRGLQLLFYSVGIGQISSEVPQNLSASRPQDRQFILSSKKLLLSDSGFYLCAWTIQQITDTQYFGPGTRLTVL.